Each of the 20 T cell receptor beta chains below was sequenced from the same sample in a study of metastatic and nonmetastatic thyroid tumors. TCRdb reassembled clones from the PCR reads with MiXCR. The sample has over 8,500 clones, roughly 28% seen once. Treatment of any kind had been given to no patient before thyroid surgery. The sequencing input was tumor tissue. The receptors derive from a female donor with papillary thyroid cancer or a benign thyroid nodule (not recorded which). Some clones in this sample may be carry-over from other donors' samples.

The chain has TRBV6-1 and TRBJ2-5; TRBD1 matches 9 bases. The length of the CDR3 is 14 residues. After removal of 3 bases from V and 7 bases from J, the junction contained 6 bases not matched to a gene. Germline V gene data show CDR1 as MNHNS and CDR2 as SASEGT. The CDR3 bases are TGTGCCAGCAGTGACAACAGGGGGCCGGGGACCCAGTACTTC. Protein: CASSDNRGPGTQYF.

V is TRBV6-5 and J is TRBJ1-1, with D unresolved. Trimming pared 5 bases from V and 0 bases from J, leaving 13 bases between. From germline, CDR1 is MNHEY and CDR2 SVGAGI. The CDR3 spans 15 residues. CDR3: CASSHYATLNTEAFF. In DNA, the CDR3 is TGTGCCAGCAGTCACTACGCTACGTTGAACACTGAAGCTTTCTTT.

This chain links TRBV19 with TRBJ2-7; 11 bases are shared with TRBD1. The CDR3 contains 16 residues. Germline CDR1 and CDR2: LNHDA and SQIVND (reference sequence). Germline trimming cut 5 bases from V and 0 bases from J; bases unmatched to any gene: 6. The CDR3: CASSATGTGGSYEQYF. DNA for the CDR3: TGTGCCAGTAGTGCGACCGGGACAGGGGGCTCCTACGAGCAGTACTTC.

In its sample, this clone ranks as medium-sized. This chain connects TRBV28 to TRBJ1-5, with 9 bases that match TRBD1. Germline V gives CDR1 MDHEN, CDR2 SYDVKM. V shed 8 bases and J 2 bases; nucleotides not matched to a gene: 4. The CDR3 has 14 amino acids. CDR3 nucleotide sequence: TGTGCCAGCGCCACAGGGGGCGGCAATCAGCCCCAGCATTTT. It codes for CASATGGGNQPQHF.

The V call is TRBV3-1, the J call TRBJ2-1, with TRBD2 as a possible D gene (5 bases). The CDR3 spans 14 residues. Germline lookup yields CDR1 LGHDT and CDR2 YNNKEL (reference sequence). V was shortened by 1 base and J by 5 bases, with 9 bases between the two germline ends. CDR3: CASSQGTRNNEQFF. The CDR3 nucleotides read TGTGCCAGCAGCCAAGGGACTCGAAACAATGAGCAGTTCTTC.

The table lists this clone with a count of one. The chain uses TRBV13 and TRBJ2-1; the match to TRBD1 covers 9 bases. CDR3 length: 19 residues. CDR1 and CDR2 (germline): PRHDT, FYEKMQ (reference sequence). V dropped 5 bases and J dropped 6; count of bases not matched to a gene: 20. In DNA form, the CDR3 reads TGTGCCAGCAGCCCTACACTTTATCCCGGGACAGGGATTTCCAATGAGCAGTTCTTC. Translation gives CASSPTLYPGTGISNEQFF. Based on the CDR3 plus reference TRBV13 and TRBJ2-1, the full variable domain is AAGVIQSPRHLIKEKRETATLKCYPIPRHDTVYWYQQGPGQDPQFLISFYEKMQSDKGSIPDRFSAQQFSDYHSELNMSSLELGDSALYFCASSPTLYPGTGISNEQFFGPGTRLTVL.

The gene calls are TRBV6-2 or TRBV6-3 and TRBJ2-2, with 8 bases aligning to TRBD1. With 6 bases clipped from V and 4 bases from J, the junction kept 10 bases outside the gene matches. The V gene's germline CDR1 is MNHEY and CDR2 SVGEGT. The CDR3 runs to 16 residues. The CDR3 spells CASSYRTGRTTGELFF. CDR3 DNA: TGTGCCAGCAGCTACAGGACAGGGAGGACCACCGGGGAGCTGTTTTTT.

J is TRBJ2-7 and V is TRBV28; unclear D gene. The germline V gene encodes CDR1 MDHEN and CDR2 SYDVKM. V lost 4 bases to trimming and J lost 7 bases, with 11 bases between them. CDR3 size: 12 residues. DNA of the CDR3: TGTGCCAGCAGTTATGGCAGGCGGGAGCAGTACTTC. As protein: CASSYGRREQYF. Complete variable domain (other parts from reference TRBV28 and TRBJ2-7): DVKVTQSSRYLVKRTGEKVFLECVQDMDHENMFWYRQDPGLGLRLIYFSYDVKMKEKGDIPEGYSVSREKKERFSLILESASTNQTSMYLCASSYGRREQYFGPGTRLTVT.

In DNA form, the CDR3 reads TGTGCCAGCAGCTTAGCGGGATGGGCCTACGAGCAGTACTTC. Residues: CASSLAGWAYEQYF. The gene calls are TRBV7-9 and TRBJ2-7; D unclear. With 0 bases removed from V and 2 bases from J, the gap between germline ends came to 8 bases. Germline CDR1 and CDR2: SEHNR and FQNEAQ (reference sequence). The CDR3 covers 14 residues. The full variable domain, completed using reference TRBV7-9 and TRBJ2-7, is DTGVSQNPRHKITKRGQNVTFRCDPISEHNRLYWYRQTLGQGPEFLTYFQNEAQLEKSRLLSDRFSAERPKGSFSTLEIQRTEQGDSAMYLCASSLAGWAYEQYFGPGTRLTVT.

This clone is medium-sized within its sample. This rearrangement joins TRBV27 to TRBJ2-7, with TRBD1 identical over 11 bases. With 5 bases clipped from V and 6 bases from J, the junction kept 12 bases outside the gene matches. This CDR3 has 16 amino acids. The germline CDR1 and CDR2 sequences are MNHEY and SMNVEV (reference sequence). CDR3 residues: CASSPYGTGGKFEQYF. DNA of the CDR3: TGTGCCAGCAGTCCTTACGGGACAGGGGGAAAATTCGAGCAGTACTTC.

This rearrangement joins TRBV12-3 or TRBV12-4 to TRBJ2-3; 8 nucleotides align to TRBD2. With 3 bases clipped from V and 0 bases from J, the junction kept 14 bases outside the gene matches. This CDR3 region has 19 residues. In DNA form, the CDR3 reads TGTGCCAGCAGTTTCCCGAACGGAAGGACTAGCTTCAGCACAGATACGCAGTATTTT. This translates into CASSFPNGRTSFSTDTQYF.

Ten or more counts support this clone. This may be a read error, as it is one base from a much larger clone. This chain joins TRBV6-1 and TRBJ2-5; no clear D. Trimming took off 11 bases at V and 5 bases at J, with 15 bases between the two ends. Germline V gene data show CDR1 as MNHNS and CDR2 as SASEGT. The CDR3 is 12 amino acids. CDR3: CACSFPGETQYF. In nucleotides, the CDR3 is TGTGCCTGCTCTTTTCCCGGGGAGACCCAGTACTTC.

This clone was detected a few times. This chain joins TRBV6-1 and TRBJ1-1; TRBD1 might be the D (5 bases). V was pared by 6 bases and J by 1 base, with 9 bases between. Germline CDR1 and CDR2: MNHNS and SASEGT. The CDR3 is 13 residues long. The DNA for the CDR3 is TGTGCCAGCAGGAACCAGGGGAACACTGAAGCTTTCTTT. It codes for CASRNQGNTEAFF.

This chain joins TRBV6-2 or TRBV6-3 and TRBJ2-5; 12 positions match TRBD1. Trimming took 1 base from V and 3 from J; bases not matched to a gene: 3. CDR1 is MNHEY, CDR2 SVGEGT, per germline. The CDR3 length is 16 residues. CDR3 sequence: CASSYWGTGGEETQYF. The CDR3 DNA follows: TGTGCCAGCAGTTACTGGGGGACAGGGGGCGAAGAGACCCAGTACTTC.

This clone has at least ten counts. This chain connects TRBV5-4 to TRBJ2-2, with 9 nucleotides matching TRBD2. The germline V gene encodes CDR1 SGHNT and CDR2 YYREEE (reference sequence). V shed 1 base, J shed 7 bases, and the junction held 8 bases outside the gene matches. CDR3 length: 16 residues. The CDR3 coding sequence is TGTGCCAGCAGCTTGCAAAGGACTAGCGTTCACGGGGAGCTGTTTTTT. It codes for CASSLQRTSVHGELFF.

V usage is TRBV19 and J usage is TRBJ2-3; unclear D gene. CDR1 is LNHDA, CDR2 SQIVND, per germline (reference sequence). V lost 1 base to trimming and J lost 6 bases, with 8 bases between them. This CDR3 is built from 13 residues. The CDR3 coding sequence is TGTGCCAGTAGTATAGCGGCGGTGGATACGCAGTATTTT. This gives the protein CASSIAAVDTQYF.

CDR3 sequence reads: CASTSGQTYNEQFF. The CDR3 region has the DNA TGTGCCAGCACCTCGGGACAGACGTACAATGAGCAGTTCTTC. The genes are TRBV6-1 and TRBJ2-1; TRBD1 matches at 7 bases. There are 14 residues in the CDR3. Per germline, CDR1 MNHNS and CDR2 SASEGT. V dropped 7 bases and J dropped 4; count of bases not matched to a gene: 7.

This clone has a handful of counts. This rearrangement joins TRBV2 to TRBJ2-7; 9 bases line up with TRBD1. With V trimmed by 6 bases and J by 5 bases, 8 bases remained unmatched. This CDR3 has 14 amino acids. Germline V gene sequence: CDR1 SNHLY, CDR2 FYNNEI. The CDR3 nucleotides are TGTGCCAGCAGGCAGGGACAGGGTTCCCACGAGCAGTACTTC. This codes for CASRQGQGSHEQYF.

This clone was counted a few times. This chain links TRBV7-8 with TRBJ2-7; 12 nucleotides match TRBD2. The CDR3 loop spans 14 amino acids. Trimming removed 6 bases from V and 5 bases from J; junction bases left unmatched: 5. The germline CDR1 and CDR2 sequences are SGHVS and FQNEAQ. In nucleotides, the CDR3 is TGTGCCAGCAGTCTAGCGGGAGGGCCTGACGAGCAGTACTTC. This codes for CASSLAGGPDEQYF.

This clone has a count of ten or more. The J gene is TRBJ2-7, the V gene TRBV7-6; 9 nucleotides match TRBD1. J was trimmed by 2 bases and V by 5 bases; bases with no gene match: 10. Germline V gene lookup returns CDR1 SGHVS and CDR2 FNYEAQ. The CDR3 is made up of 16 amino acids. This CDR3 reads CASSPPLGQGTYEQYF. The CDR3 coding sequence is TGTGCCAGCAGCCCCCCCCTGGGACAGGGCACCTACGAGCAGTACTTC.